One and the same sample provided the 27 T cell receptor beta chains below, sequenced in a study of T cells in Graves' hyperthyroidism and ophthalmopathy. RNA transcripts provided the source from which TCR beta CDR3 regions were amplified. Carried out on the TCR CDR3, a first-round RT-PCR used the HTBI primer set. TCRdb fed the multiplex PCR reads into MiXCR, producing one record per CDR3 protein. Here the sample spans 500,000 to 650,000 distinct CDR3 sequences, 40% to 50% being singletons. Sequencing was done on a sample of peripheral blood or thyroid tissue (not recorded which). These receptors all stem from an adult woman with Graves' disease, either hyperthyroidism or ophthalmopathy (not recorded which).

The chain combines TRBV2 with TRBJ1-5; tentative D call: TRBD1 (6 bases). The CDR3 consists of 14 residues. V was cut by 9 bases and J by 0 bases, with 12 bases left in between. Germline CDR1 SNHLY, CDR2 FYNNEI. This chain's CDR3 is CASGQTYSNQPQHF. DNA for the CDR3: TGTGCCAGTGGACAGACTTATAGCAATCAGCCCCAGCATTTT.

In the case of this clonotype: This could be a read error, since a much larger clone is one nucleotide away. J is TRBJ1-4 and V is TRBV7-2; a weak D match, TRBD1 (5 bases). The germline V gene encodes CDR1 SGHTA and CDR2 FQGNSA. This CDR3 spans 15 amino acids. CDR3 amino acids: CASSGGGATIEKLFF. The CDR3, as DNA: TGTGCCAGCAGCGGGGGAGGTGCAACTATTGAAAAACTGTTTTTT.

The genes are TRBV15 and TRBJ1-1; D perhaps matches TRBD1 (5 bases). There are 16 residues in the CDR3. CDR1 is LNHNV and CDR2 is YYDKDF in the germline V gene (reference sequence). V lost 0 bases to trimming and J lost 4 bases, with 15 bases between them. The CDR3 spells CATSRDPAGRGTEAFF. In DNA, the CDR3 is TGTGCCACCAGCAGAGATCCCGCAGGGAGAGGCACTGAAGCTTTCTTT.

This clonotype came up once. The chain has TRBV7-2 and TRBJ2-7; no clear D gene. Trimming took 2 bases from V and 7 from J, leaving 15 bases between them. Germline V CDR1 and CDR2: SGHTA, FQGNSA. The CDR3 totals 14 residues. Here the CDR3 reads CASSLTESLGEQYF. CDR3 DNA: TGTGCCAGCAGCTTAACGGAATCCCTCGGGGAGCAGTACTTC. The full variable domain, in which reference TRBV7-2 and TRBJ2-7 provide the parts outside the CDR3, is GAGVSQSPSNKVTEKGKDVELRCDPISGHTALYWYRQSLGQGLEFLIYFQGNSAPDKSGLPSDRFSAERTGGSVSTLTIQRTQQEDSAVYLCASSLTESLGEQYFGPGTRLTVT.

A few counts support this clonotype. This chain joins TRBV7-8 and TRBJ1-6, with D unclear. This CDR3 has 14 residues. With 4 bases removed from V and 10 bases from J, the gap between germline ends came to 14 bases. CDR1 and CDR2 (germline): SGHVS, FQNEAQ. Here the CDR3 reads CASSSRVSGSPLHF. For the CDR3, the DNA is TGTGCCAGCAGCTCTCGGGTCTCAGGCTCACCCCTCCACTTT.

This clonotype has a handful of counts. The chain couples TRBV7-6 to TRBJ1-2; possibly TRBD1 for D (5 bases). Looked up from germline, CDR1 is SGHVS and CDR2 is FNYEAQ. This CDR3 is built from 16 residues. Trimming shortened V by 1 base and J by 8 bases, and 20 bases separated the two germline ends. The DNA for the CDR3 is TGTGCCAGCAGCTTAGGGGGGTCAAGGCGGAGCCTAGGCTACACCTTC. It specifies CASSLGGSRRSLGYTF.

The chain couples TRBV7-9 to TRBJ2-7; D gene uncertain. The V gene lost 5 bases and the J gene lost 5 bases, with 19 bases spanning the gap. The length of the CDR3 is 15 residues. Germline V gene sequence: CDR1 SEHNR, CDR2 FQNEAQ (reference sequence). Here the CDR3 reads CASSAPLGNYNEQYF. In nucleotides, the CDR3 is TGTGCCAGCAGCGCACCTCTAGGGAACTACAACGAGCAGTACTTC.

This chain joins TRBV9 and TRBJ1-5; D gene uncertain. The CDR3 is made up of 15 amino acids. In germline, CDR1 is SGDLS, CDR2 YYNGEE. Trimming pared 5 bases from V and 3 bases from J, leaving 15 bases between. This CDR3 is CASSRSEQDNQPQHF. The CDR3, as DNA: TGTGCCAGCAGTCGTAGTGAGCAGGACAATCAGCCCCAGCATTTT. The whole variable domain, remainder taken from reference TRBV9 and TRBJ1-5, is DSGVTQTPKHLITATGQRVTLRCSPRSGDLSVYWYQQSLDQGLQFLIQYYNGEERAKGNILERFSAQQFPDLHSELNLSSLELGDSALYFCASSRSEQDNQPQHFGDGTRLSIL.

This chain links TRBV7-2 with TRBJ1-5, with D tentatively TRBD1 (6 bases). V dropped 2 bases and J dropped 6 bases, with 17 bases sitting between them. This CDR3 comprises 16 residues. Germline V lookup: CDR1 SGHTA, CDR2 FQGNSA. CDR3 sequence reads: CASSLRRSKGGQPQHF. CDR3 in DNA: TGTGCCAGCAGCTTACGTCGGAGCAAGGGGGGTCAGCCCCAGCATTTT.

The table lists this clonotype with many counts. For the CDR3, the DNA is TGCGCCAGCAGCTACGGACAGGCCGTCTCCTACGAGCAGTACTTC. Protein: CASSYGQAVSYEQYF. The gene calls are TRBV5-1 and TRBJ2-7, with TRBD1 matching 7 bases. CDR1 and CDR2 from the germline V gene are SGHRS and YFSETQ. After removal of 3 bases from V and 0 bases from J, the junction contained 6 bases not matched to a gene. The CDR3 length is 15 residues.

The rearrangement links TRBV19 to TRBJ1-2; 7 nucleotides match TRBD1. This CDR3 is 15 amino acids long. Trimming took 5 bases from V and 1 from J; bases not matched to a gene: 7. Germline CDR1 is LNHDA and CDR2 is SQIVND (reference sequence). CDR3 sequence: CASSPGTANNYGYTF. CDR3 sequence (DNA): TGTGCCAGTAGTCCAGGGACAGCCAATAACTATGGCTACACCTTC.

This clonotype was recorded a few times. The genes are TRBV7-6 and TRBJ2-5, with no clear D. The CDR3 extends over 13 amino acids. Germline loops: CDR1 SGHVS, CDR2 FNYEAQ. The V and J ends lost 3 bases and 5 bases respectively, with 10 bases between them. The CDR3 nucleotides are TGTGCCAGCAGCTTCTCCCTAGTCGAGACCCAGTACTTC. The encoded protein is CASSFSLVETQYF.

The rearrangement joins TRBV29-1 to TRBJ2-5; possibly TRBD2 for D (6 bases). The CDR3 runs to 13 residues. The V end was cut by 4 bases, the J end by 4 bases, with 13 bases between. The germline gives CDR1 SQVTM, CDR2 ANQGSEA. In DNA form, the CDR3 reads TGCAGCGTTGCCCTTGACGGGGGAGAGACCCAGTACTTC. Translated: CSVALDGGETQYF.

This clonotype was observed at least ten times. The chain recombines TRBV24-1 with TRBJ1-5; D is unresolved. This CDR3 spans 12 amino acids. The V gene lost 3 bases and the J gene lost 10 bases, with 9 bases spanning the gap. The V gene's germline CDR1 is KGHDR and CDR2 SFDVKD. The CDR3 here is CATSDRVGPQHF. The CDR3 bases are TGTGCCACCAGTGATCGGGTTGGCCCCCAGCATTTT.

In DNA, the CDR3 is TGTGCCAGCAGACCTACTAGCGGGGCCTCCTACGAGCAGTACTTC. It is translated as CASRPTSGASYEQYF. This chain connects TRBV6-5 to TRBJ2-7; 10 bases fit TRBD2. The CDR3 extends over 15 amino acids. V lost 6 bases, J lost 0 bases, and 5 bases stayed unmatched. In germline, CDR1 is MNHEY, CDR2 SVGAGI.

This clonotype came up many times. This rearrangement joins TRBV7-2 to TRBJ1-6; D not certain. The CDR3 has 18 amino acids. V lost 1 base, J lost 0 bases, and 13 bases lay in between. Germline V gene data show CDR1 as SGHTA and CDR2 as FQGNSA. The CDR3 DNA reads as TGTGCCAGCAGCTTAGGAATAGGACTGAGCTCCTATAATTCACCCCTCCACTTT. Protein sequence: CASSLGIGLSSYNSPLHF. The full variable domain, with the rest looked up from reference TRBV7-2 and TRBJ1-6, is GAGVSQSPSNKVTEKGKDVELRCDPISGHTALYWYRQSLGQGLEFLIYFQGNSAPDKSGLPSDRFSAERTGGSVSTLTIQRTQQEDSAVYLCASSLGIGLSSYNSPLHFGNGTRLTVT.

Notes on this clonotype: At one boundary the junction diverges from the germline segment, which might be a read error. V gene TRBV7-9 combines with J gene TRBJ2-7; TRBD1 aligns across 8 bases. The CDR3 covers 15 residues. The germline V gene has CDR1 SEHNR and CDR2 FQNEAQ (reference sequence). In DNA form, the CDR3 reads TGTGCCAGCAGCGTTGGGACAGGCTGGACCTACGGGCAGTACTTC. It translates to CASSVGTGWTYGQYF.

This clonotype was counted between two and nine times. The chain recombines TRBV15 with TRBJ1-6, with 10 bases fitting TRBD1. From germline, CDR1 is LNHNV and CDR2 YYDKDF (reference sequence). The CDR3 covers 15 residues. The V segment lost 5 bases and the J segment 8 bases; nucleotides outside the gene matches: 6. The CDR3, as DNA: TGTGCCACCAGCCCCCGGGACAGGGGTGATTCACCCCTCCACTTT. Its protein is CATSPRDRGDSPLHF.

The chain has TRBV2 and TRBJ2-2, with 7 bases identical to TRBD1. The CDR3 is made up of 12 amino acids. J lost 8 bases, V lost 6 bases, and 3 bases had no gene match. Looked up from germline, CDR1 is SNHLY and CDR2 is FYNNEI. In DNA, the CDR3 is TGTGCCAGCAGCAGACAGGGTGGGGAGCTGTTTTTT. Protein: CASSRQGGELFF.

The V call is TRBV20-1, the J call TRBJ1-2, with TRBD1 identical over 9 bases. The CDR3 is 13 residues long. The V gene's germline CDR1 is DFQATT and CDR2 SNEGSKA (reference sequence). V gave up 3 bases and J gave up 6 bases; unmatched junction bases: 5. The CDR3 sequence is CSASWDREDGYTF. The DNA for the CDR3 is TGCAGTGCTAGTTGGGACAGGGAAGATGGCTACACCTTC.

This clonotype was detected ten times or more. The chain uses TRBV29-1 and TRBJ1-1, with 9 bases aligning to TRBD1. There are 16 residues in the CDR3. With V trimmed by 4 bases and J by 3 bases, 12 bases remained unmatched. CDR1 SQVTM and CDR2 ANQGSEA come from the germline V gene. Here the CDR3 DNA reads TGCAGCGTTGGGGTCTCGGACAGGGGAGGAGACACTGAAGCTTTCTTT. It specifies CSVGVSDRGGDTEAFF.

This clonotype was picked up many times. The J gene is TRBJ2-6, the V gene TRBV7-2; the D is unclear. Trimming took off 5 bases at V and 7 bases at J, with 12 bases between the two ends. CDR1 and CDR2 (germline): SGHTA, FQGNSA. The length of the CDR3 is 14 residues. The chain's CDR3 is CASSNPTGANVLTF. The CDR3 DNA follows: TGTGCCAGCAGCAACCCGACGGGCGCCAACGTCCTGACTTTC. Complete variable domain (other parts from reference TRBV7-2 and TRBJ2-6): GAGVSQSPSNKVTEKGKDVELRCDPISGHTALYWYRQSLGQGLEFLIYFQGNSAPDKSGLPSDRFSAERTGGSVSTLTIQRTQQEDSAVYLCASSNPTGANVLTFGAGSRLTVL.

The chain uses TRBV24-1 and TRBJ2-7; TRBD2 aligns across 8 bases. V dropped 11 bases and J dropped 0; count of bases not matched to a gene: 11. The length of the CDR3 is 15 residues. Germline V gene data show CDR1 as KGHDR and CDR2 as SFDVKD. CDR3 residues: CASRVTSGSSYEQYF. The DNA for the CDR3 is TGTGCCAGCAGGGTCACTAGCGGTAGCTCCTACGAGCAGTACTTC.

This clonotype appeared many times. The gene calls are TRBV7-2 and TRBJ2-5; D might be TRBD1 or TRBD2, each matching 6 bases. Germline-derived CDR1 and CDR2 are SGHTA and FQGNSA. V dropped 7 bases and J dropped 4 bases, with 16 bases sitting between them. The CDR3 spans 14 residues. The CDR3 DNA follows: TGTGCCAGCACCCAAATGGGGGGCCGAGAGACCCAGTACTTC. This encodes CASTQMGGRETQYF. Looking up the rest from reference TRBV7-2 and TRBJ2-5 gives the full variable domain: GAGVSQSPSNKVTEKGKDVELRCDPISGHTALYWYRQSLGQGLEFLIYFQGNSAPDKSGLPSDRFSAERTGGSVSTLTIQRTQQEDSAVYLCASTQMGGRETQYFGPGTRLLVL.

This clonotype was picked up many times. The rearrangement links TRBV11-1 to TRBJ1-1; TRBD1 agrees at 8 bases. The V and J ends lost 6 bases and 0 bases, in that order; junction bases with no gene match: 9. Per germline, CDR1 SGHAT and CDR2 FQDESV (reference sequence). The CDR3 is 16 amino acids. The CDR3 DNA sequence: TGTGCCAGCAGAAGGGACAGGTTTGGGATGAACACTGAAGCTTTCTTT. It translates to CASRRDRFGMNTEAFF. The variable domain in full, with the rest retrieved from reference TRBV11-1 and TRBJ1-1, is EAEVAQSPRYKITEKSQAVAFWCDPISGHATLYWYRQILGQGPELLVQFQDESVVDDSQLPKDRFSAERLKGVDSTLKIQPAELGDSAMYLCASRRDRFGMNTEAFFGQGTRLTVV.

This rearrangement joins TRBV25-1 to TRBJ2-5, with D perhaps TRBD2 (5 bases). Germline V gene data show CDR1 as MGHDK and CDR2 as SYGVNS. Trimming removed 10 bases from V and 5 bases from J, with 17 bases in between. The CDR3 runs 13 residues. CDR3 amino acids: CATRGNVGETQYF. The CDR3 bases are TGTGCCACCCGAGGGAACGTGGGGGAGACCCAGTACTTC.

This chain links TRBV20-1 with TRBJ2-5, with 7 bases matching TRBD2. The trim removed 3 bases at V and 2 bases at J, leaving 6 bases unmatched. This CDR3 is 14 amino acids long. Germline assignment: CDR1 DFQATT and CDR2 SNEGSKA (reference sequence). CDR3: CSARFAGLQETQYF. The CDR3 DNA reads as TGCAGTGCTAGGTTTGCGGGACTACAAGAGACCCAGTACTTC.